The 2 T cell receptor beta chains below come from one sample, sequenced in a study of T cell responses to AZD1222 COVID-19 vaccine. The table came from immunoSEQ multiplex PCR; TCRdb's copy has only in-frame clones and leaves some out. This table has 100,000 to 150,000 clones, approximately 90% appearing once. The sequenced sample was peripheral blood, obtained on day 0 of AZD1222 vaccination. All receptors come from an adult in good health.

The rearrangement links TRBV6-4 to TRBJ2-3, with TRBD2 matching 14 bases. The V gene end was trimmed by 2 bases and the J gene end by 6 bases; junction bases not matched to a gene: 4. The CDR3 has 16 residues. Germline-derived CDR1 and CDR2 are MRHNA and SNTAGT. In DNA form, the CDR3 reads TGTGCCAGCAGTGACGCCGGGACTAGCGGGAGTGATACGCAGTATTTT. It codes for CASSDAGTSGSDTQYF.

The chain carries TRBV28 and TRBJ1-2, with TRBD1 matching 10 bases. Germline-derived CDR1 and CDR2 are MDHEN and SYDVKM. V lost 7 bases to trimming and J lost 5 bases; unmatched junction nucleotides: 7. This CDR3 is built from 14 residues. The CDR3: CASTPPGQGYGYTF. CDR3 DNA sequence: TGTGCCAGCACTCCTCCGGGACAGGGGTATGGCTACACCTTC.